This entry describes one T cell receptor beta chain. The antigen remains undetermined. The entry originates in a study of T-cell memory formation after mild COVID-19. Findings of the study overall: The SARS-CoV-2 specificity of second-wave clones reaching peak at day 37 remained unverified. A subset of responding clones appeared in pre-infection memory, suggesting cross-reactive memory joined.

Germline V gives CDR1 MNHEY, CDR2 SVGEGT. The germline V and J ends were trimmed by 7 bases and 4 bases, with 10 bases remaining between them. The CDR3 runs to 12 residues. 5'RACE primed from the constant segment yielded TCR alpha and TCR beta cDNA libraries bearing sample barcodes and UMIs. TCRdb processed the 5' RACE reads anew with MiXCR; each CDR3 protein has one entry. The table has 380,000 or so distinct CDR3 sequences, around 14% seen once; the top ten hold 22%. The specimen sequenced was PBMCs or a T cell subset sorted from them (not recorded which). The chain is built from TRBV6-2 or TRBV6-3 and TRBJ1-1; no definite D call. The source is a man between 18 and 29 years old who had mild COVID-19 (a few samples of this study predate the infection). Cell type and time point are not known. CDR3 region: CASTNGITEAFF. Written as DNA, the CDR3 is TGTGCCAGCACCAACGGGATCACTGAAGCTTTCTTT.